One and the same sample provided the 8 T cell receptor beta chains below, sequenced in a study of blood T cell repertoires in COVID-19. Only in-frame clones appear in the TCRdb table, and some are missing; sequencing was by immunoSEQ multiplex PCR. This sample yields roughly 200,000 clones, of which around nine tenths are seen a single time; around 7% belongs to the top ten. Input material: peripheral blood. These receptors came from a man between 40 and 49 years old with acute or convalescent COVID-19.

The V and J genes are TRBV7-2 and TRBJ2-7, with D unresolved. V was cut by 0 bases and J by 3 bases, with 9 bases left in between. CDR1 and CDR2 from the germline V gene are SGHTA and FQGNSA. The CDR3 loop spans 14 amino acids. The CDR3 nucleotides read TGTGCCAGCAGCTTAGCCGGCAGAGGCTACGAGCAGTACTTC. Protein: CASSLAGRGYEQYF. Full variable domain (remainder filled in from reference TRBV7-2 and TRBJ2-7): GAGVSQSPSNKVTEKGKDVELRCDPISGHTALYWYRQSLGQGLEFLIYFQGNSAPDKSGLPSDRFSAERTGGSVSTLTIQRTQQEDSAVYLCASSLAGRGYEQYFGPGTRLTVT.

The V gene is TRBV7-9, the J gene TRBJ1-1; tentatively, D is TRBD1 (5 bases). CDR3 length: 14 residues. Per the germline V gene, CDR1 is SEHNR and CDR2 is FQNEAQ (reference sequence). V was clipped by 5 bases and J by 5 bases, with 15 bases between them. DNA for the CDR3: TGTGCCAGCAGCCGTCGGGAGGGGAGGACTGAAGCTTTCTTT. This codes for CASSRREGRTEAFF.

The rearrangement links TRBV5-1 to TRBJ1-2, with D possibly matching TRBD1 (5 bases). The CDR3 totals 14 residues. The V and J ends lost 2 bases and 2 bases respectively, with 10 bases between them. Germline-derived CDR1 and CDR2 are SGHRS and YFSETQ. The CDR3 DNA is TGCGCCAGCAGCTTACAGGTTGGCAACTATGGCTACACCTTC. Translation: CASSLQVGNYGYTF.

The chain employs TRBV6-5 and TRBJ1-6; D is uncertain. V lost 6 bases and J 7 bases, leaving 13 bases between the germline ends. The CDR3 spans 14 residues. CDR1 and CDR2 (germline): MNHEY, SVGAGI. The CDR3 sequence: CASSAAPGNSPLHF. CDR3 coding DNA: TGTGCCAGCAGCGCGGCTCCCGGAAATTCACCCCTCCACTTT.

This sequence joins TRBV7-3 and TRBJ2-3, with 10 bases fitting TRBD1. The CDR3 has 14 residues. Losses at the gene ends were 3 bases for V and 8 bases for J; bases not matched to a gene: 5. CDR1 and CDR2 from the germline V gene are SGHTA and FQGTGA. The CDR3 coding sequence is TGTGCCAGCAGCTTGACAGGGGGCGAGGGTACGCAGTATTTT. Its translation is CASSLTGGEGTQYF. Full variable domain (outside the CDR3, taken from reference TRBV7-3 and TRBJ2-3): GAGVSQTPSNKVTEKGKYVELRCDPISGHTALYWYRQSLGQGPEFLIYFQGTGAADDSGLPNDRFFAVRPEGSVSTLKIQRTERGDSAVYLCASSLTGGEGTQYFGPGTRLTVL.

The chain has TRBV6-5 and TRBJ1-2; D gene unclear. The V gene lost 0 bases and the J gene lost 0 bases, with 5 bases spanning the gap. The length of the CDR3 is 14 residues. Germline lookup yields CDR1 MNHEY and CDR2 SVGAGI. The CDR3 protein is CASSYSGANYGYTF. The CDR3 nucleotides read TGTGCCAGCAGTTACTCGGGCGCTAACTATGGCTACACCTTC.

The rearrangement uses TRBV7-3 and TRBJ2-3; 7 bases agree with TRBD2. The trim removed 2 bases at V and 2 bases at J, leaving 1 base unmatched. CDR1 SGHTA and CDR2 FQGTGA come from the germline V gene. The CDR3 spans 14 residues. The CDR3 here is CASSLGDYTDTQYF. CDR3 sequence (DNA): TGTGCCAGCAGCTTAGGGGACTACACAGATACGCAGTATTTT.

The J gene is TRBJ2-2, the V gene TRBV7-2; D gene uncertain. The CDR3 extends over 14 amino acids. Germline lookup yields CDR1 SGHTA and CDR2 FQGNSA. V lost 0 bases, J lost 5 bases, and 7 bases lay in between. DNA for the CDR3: TGTGCCAGCAGCTTAGCGGCATGGACCGGGGAGCTGTTTTTT. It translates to CASSLAAWTGELFF.